This TCR beta chain is from a study of Ad26.COV2.S vaccination and SARS-CoV-2 variants. The treatment here: around 19 received Ad26.COV2.S at low or high dose, single or two shots; 5 received placebo; per-sample allocation not given. Day 63 after the first vaccine or placebo injection was the time point for sampling. Cohort 1b enrolled adults aged 18-55 years in Boston. The V gene lost 5 bases and the J gene lost 3 bases, with 29 bases spanning the gap. Germline V gene sequence: CDR1 SGHNT, CDR2 YENEEA. This CDR3 has 19 amino acids. The assay was immunoSEQ multiplex PCR, and TCRdb's table has in-frame clones only and misses some. The data show 350,000 to 500,000 clones, about 92% seen once.

The sample here was peripheral blood, taken in a trial of Ad26.COV2.S vaccine versus placebo. V usage is TRBV11-3 and J usage is TRBJ2-7; the D gene is possibly TRBD1 (5 bases). This receptor was identified in a person between 18 and 65 years old who received the Ad26.COV2.S COVID-19 vaccine or a placebo. Here the CDR3 reads CASSPRTYMSRDCIYEQYF. CDR3 DNA: TGTGCCAGCAGCCCACGGACCTATATGAGCAGGGATTGCATCTACGAGCAGTACTTC. Supplemented by reference TRBV11-3 and TRBJ2-7, the full variable domain reads EAGVVQSPRYKIIEKKQPVAFWCNPISGHNTLYWYLQNLGQGPELLIRYENEEAVDDSQLPKDRFSAERLKGVDSTLKIQPAELGDSAVYLCASSPRTYMSRDCIYEQYFGPGTRLTVT.